The clone carrying this T cell receptor beta chain was detected only once. Its antigen is unknown. This sample is drawn from a study of cytomegalovirus exposure and HLA in healthy donors. It was with 60 Vbeta and 13 Jbeta primers that the PCR ran. TCRdb keeps only in-frame clones here, not all; method: immunoSEQ multiplex PCR. Among approximately 140,000 clones listed, about 78% were seen once. The CDR3 sequence is 17 residues long. Germline V gene lookup returns CDR1 SGHAT and CDR2 FQDESV (reference sequence). V was clipped by 5 bases and J by 5 bases, with 21 bases between them. General study results and limits: Most of the TCR beta V segments (in an earlier analysis) were productive either about 90% or about 30% of the time. Among TCR sequences, most were rare, though some public TCRs appeared in many donors.

Source material: PBMCs. The chain uses TRBV11-1 and TRBJ2-2; D may be TRBD1 (6 bases). This TCR was recovered from a male donor in good health and CMV-seronegative. The DNA of the CDR3 is TGTGCCAGCAGCCCAGACACCACCCCGCAGGGGACCGGGGAGCTGTTTTTT. This encodes CASSPDTTPQGTGELFF.